Sequencing of this T cell receptor beta chain was carried out in a study of radiotherapy plus CTLA-4 blockade in lung cancer. Looking at the study overall: Among all patients, around 18% showed objective responses, while about 30% had disease control.

Some clones are missing from TCRdb's copy, which holds only in-frame ones; the method was immunoSEQ multiplex PCR. The table lists tens of thousands of clones, about three quarters of them singletons. Trimming removed 4 bases from V and 4 bases from J; junction bases left unmatched: 5. The CDR3 is 14 residues long. Germline CDR1 and CDR2: SGHKS and YYEKEE (reference sequence). The V call is TRBV5-5, the J call TRBJ1-2; 9 bases fit TRBD1. Material: peripheral blood, obtained from a patient treated with radiotherapy plus ipilimumab. This clonotype was obtained from a human donor with non-small cell lung cancer who had stable disease on radiotherapy plus ipilimumab. Here the CDR3 reads CASSARQGVYGYTF. DNA of the CDR3: TGTGCCAGCAGCGCACGACAGGGGGTCTATGGCTACACCTTC. The whole variable domain, filled in from reference TRBV5-5 and TRBJ1-2, reads DAGVTQSPTHLIKTRGQQVTLRCSPISGHKSVSWYQQVLGQGPQFIFQYYEKEERGRGNFPDRFSARQFPNYSSELNVNALLLGDSALYLCASSARQGVYGYTFGSGTRLTVV.